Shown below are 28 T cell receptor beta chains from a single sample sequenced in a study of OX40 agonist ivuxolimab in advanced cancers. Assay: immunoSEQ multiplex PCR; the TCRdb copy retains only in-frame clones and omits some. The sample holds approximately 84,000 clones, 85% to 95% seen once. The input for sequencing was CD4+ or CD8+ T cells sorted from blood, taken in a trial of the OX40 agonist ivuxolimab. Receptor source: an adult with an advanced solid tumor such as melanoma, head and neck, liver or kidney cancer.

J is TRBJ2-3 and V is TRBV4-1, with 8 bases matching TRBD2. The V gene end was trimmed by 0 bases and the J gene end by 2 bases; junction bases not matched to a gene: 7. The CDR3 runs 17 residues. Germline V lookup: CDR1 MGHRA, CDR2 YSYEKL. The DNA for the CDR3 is TGCGCCAGCAGCCAAGACCGAAGCGGGAGTCTCACAGATACGCAGTATTTT. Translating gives CASSQDRSGSLTDTQYF.

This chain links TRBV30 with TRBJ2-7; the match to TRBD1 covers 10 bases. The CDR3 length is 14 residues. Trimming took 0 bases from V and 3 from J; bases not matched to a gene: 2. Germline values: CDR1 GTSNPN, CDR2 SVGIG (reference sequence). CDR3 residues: CAWSVWDRGYEQYF. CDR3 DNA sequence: TGTGCCTGGAGTGTCTGGGACAGGGGCTACGAGCAGTACTTC.

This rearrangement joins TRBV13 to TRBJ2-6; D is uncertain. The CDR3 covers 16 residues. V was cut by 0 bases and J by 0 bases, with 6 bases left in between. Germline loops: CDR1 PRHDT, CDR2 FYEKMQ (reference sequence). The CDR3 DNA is TGTGCCAGCAGCTTAGGGGTGGGCTCTGGGGCCAACGTCCTGACTTTC. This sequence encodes CASSLGVGSGANVLTF. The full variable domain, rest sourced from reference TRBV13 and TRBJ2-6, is AAGVIQSPRHLIKEKRETATLKCYPIPRHDTVYWYQQGPGQDPQFLISFYEKMQSDKGSIPDRFSAQQFSDYHSELNMSSLELGDSALYFCASSLGVGSGANVLTFGAGSRLTVL.

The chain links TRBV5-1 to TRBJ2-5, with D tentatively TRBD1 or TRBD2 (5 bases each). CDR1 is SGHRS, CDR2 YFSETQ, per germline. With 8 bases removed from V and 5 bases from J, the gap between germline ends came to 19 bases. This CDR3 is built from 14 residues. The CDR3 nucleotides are TGCGCCAGTTCGGTCCGGGGTGAGGGGGAGACCCAGTACTTC. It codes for CASSVRGEGETQYF.

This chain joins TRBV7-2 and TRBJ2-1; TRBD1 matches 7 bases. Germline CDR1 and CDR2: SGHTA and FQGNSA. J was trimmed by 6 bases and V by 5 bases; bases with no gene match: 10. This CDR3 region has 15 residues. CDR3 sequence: CASSQTGFGFNEQFF. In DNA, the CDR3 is TGTGCCAGCAGCCAGACAGGGTTCGGGTTCAATGAGCAGTTCTTC.

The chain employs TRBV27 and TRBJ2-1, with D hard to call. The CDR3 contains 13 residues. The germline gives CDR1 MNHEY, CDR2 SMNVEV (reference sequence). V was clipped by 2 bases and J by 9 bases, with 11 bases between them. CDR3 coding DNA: TGTGCCAGCAGTTTAGCGCTAGGTACTGAGCAGTTCTTC. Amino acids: CASSLALGTEQFF.

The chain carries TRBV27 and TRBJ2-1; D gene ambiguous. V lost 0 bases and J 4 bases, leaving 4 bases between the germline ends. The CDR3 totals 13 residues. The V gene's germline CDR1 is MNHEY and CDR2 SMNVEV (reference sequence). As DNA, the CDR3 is TGTGCCAGCAGTTTATCTATTTACAATGAGCAGTTCTTC. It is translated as CASSLSIYNEQFF.

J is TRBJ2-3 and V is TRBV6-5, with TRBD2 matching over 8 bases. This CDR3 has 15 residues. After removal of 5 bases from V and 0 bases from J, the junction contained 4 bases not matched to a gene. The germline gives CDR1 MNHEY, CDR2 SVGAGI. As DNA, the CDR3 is TGTGCCAGCAGTAGCGGGGGCCCAAGCACAGATACGCAGTATTTT. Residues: CASSSGGPSTDTQYF.

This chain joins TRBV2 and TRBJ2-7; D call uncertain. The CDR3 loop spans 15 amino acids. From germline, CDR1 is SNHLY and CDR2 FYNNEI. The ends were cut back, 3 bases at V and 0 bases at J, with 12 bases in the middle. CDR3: CASSDGQNPSYEQYF. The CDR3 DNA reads TGTGCCAGCAGTGATGGTCAGAATCCCTCCTACGAGCAGTACTTC. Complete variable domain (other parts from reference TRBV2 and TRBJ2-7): EPEVTQTPSHQVTQMGQEVILRCVPISNHLYFYWYRQILGQKVEFLVSFYNNEISEKSEIFDDQFSVERPDGSNFTLKIRSTKLEDSAMYFCASSDGQNPSYEQYFGPGTRLTVT.

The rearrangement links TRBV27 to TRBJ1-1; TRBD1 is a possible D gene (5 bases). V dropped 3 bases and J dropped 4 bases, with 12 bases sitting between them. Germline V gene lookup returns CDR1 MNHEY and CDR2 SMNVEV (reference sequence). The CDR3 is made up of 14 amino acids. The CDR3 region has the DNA TGTGCCAGCAGTTTTGGCGGGGGGGGCACTGAAGCTTTCTTT. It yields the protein CASSFGGGGTEAFF.

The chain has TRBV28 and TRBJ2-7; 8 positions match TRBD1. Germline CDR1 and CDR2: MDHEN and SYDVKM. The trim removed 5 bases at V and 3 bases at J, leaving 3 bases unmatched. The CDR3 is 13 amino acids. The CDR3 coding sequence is TGTGCCAGCAGTCCCGGACAGGGCTACGAGCAGTACTTC. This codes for CASSPGQGYEQYF.

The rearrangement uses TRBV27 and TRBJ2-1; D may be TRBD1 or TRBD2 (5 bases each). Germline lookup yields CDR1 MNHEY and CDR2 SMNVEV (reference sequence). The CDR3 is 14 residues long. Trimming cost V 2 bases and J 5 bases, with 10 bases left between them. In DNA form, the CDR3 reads TGTGCCAGCAGTTTACCGGGACGGAACAATGAGCAGTTCTTC. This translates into CASSLPGRNNEQFF.

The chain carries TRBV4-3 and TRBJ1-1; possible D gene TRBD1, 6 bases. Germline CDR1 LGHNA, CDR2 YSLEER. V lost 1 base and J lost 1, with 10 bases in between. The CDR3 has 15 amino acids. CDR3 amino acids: CASSQGLGGNTEAFF. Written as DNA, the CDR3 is TGCGCCAGCAGCCAAGGGTTAGGGGGGAACACTGAAGCTTTCTTT.

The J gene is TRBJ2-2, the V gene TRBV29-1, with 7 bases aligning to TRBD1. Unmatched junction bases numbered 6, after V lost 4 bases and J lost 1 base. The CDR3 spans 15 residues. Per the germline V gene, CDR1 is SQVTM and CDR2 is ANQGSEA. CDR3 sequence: CSVVPRDRNTGELFF. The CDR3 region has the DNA TGCAGCGTTGTTCCTCGGGACAGGAACACCGGGGAGCTGTTTTTT.

The CDR3 loop reads CASRWDTDEKLFF. The CDR3 bases are TGTGCCAGTAGGTGGGACACCGATGAAAAACTGTTTTTT. This sequence joins TRBV19 and TRBJ1-4; D is perhaps TRBD1 (6 bases). There are 13 residues in the CDR3. Trimming shortened V by 6 bases and J by 6 bases, and 11 bases separated the two germline ends. Germline CDR1 and CDR2: LNHDA and SQIVND (reference sequence).

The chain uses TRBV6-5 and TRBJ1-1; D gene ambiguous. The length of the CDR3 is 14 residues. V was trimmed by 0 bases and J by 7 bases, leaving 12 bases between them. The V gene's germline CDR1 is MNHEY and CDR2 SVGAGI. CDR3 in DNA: TGTGCCAGCAGTTACTCGACCGATGGTGATGAAGCTTTCTTT. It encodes CASSYSTDGDEAFF.

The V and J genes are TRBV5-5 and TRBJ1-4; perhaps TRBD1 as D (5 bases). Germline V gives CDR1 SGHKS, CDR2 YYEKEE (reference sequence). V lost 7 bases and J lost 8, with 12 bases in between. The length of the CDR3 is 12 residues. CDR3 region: CASSGLGEKLFF. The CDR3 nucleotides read TGTGCCAGCTCGGGACTCGGGGAAAAACTGTTTTTT.

DNA of the CDR3: TGCAGCGTGGGACTGTCGGACACTGAAGCTTTCTTT. Residues: CSVGLSDTEAFF. V and J are TRBV29-1 and TRBJ1-1, with D maybe TRBD1 (5 bases). Germline loops: CDR1 SQVTM, CDR2 ANQGSEA. CDR3 size: 12 residues. V dropped 6 bases and J dropped 3 bases, with 11 bases sitting between them.

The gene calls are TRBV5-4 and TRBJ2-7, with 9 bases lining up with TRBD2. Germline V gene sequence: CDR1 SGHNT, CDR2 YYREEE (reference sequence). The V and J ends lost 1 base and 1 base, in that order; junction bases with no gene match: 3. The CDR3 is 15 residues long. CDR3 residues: CASSLFAGGSYEQYF. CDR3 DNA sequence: TGTGCCAGCAGCTTGTTCGCGGGAGGGTCCTACGAGCAGTACTTC. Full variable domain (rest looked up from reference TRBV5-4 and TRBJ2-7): ETGVTQSPTHLIKTRGQQVTLRCSSQSGHNTVSWYQQALGQGPQFIFQYYREEENGRGNFPPRFSGLQFPNYSSELNVNALELDDSALYLCASSLFAGGSYEQYFGPGTRLTVT.

The DNA for the CDR3 is TGTGCCTGGAAAGAAGGGGGGGGCTACACCTTC. Amino acids: CAWKEGGGYTF. This chain joins TRBV30 and TRBJ1-2, with D perhaps matching TRBD1 (6 bases). V was pared by 4 bases and J by 8 bases, with 11 bases between. CDR1 and CDR2 from the germline V gene are GTSNPN and SVGIG (reference sequence). The CDR3 loop spans 11 amino acids. Complete variable domain (other parts from reference TRBV30 and TRBJ1-2): SQTIHQWPATLVQPVGSPLSLECTVEGTSNPNLYWYRQAAGRGLQLLFYSVGIGQISSEVPQNLSASRPQDRQFILSSKKLLLSDSGFYLCAWKEGGGYTFGSGTRLTVV.

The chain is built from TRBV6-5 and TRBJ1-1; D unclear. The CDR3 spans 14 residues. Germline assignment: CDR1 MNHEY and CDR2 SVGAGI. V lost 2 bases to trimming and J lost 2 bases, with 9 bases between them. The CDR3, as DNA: TGTGCCAGCAGTTACACGGAGTTTAACACTGAAGCTTTCTTT. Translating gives CASSYTEFNTEAFF.

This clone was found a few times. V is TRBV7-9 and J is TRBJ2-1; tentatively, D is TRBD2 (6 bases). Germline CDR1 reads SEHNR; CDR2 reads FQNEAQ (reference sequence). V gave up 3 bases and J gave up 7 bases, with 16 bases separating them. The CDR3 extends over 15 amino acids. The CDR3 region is CASSLPRLGGNEQFF. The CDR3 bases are TGTGCCAGCAGCTTGCCGCGACTAGGAGGGAATGAGCAGTTCTTC.

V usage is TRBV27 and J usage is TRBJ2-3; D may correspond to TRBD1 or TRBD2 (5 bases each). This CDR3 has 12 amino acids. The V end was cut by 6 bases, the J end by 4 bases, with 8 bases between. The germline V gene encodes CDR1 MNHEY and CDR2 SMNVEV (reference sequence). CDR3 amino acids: CASRGVPDTQYF. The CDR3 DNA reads TGTGCCAGCAGGGGGGTCCCAGATACGCAGTATTTT.

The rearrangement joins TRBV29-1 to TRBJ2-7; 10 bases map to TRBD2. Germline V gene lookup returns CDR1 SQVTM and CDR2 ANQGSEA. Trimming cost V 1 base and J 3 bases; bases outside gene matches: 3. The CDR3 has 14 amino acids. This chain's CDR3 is CSVEGTSGRYEQYF. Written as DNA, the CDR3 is TGCAGCGTTGAAGGGACTAGCGGCCGCTACGAGCAGTACTTC.

CDR3 bases: TGTGCCAGCAGCTTGGGACTAGCGGGGGTCTCCTACGAGCAGTACTTC. It is translated as CASSLGLAGVSYEQYF. The J gene is TRBJ2-7, the V gene TRBV5-6, with 12 bases fitting TRBD2. J lost 0 bases, V lost 0 bases, and 1 base had no gene match. This CDR3 is 16 amino acids long. The germline CDR1 and CDR2 sequences are SGHDT and YYEEEE.

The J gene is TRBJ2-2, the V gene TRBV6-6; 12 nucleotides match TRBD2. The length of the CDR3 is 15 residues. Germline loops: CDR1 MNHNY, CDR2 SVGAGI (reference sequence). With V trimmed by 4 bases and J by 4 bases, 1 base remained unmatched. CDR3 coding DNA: TGTGCCAGCAGTTCGGGACTAGCGGGCACCGGGGAGCTGTTTTTT. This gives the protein CASSSGLAGTGELFF.

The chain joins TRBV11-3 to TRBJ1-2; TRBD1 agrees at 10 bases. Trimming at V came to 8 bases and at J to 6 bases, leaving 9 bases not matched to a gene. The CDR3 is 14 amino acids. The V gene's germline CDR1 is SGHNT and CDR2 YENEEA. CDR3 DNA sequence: TGTGCCAGCCTCGGGACAGGGGATAGAGATGGCTACACCTTC. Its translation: CASLGTGDRDGYTF.

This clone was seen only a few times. The CDR3, as DNA: TGCAGCGCGCCCCCCACAGGGAACATGAACACTGAAGCTTTCTTT. Its translation is CSAPPTGNMNTEAFF. The chain carries TRBV29-1 and TRBJ1-1, with D possibly TRBD1 on 6 matching bases. The CDR3 spans 15 residues. V was trimmed by 7 bases and J by 0 bases, leaving 18 bases between them. Looked up from germline, CDR1 is SQVTM and CDR2 is ANQGSEA.